This T cell receptor (beta chain) was observed in a study of T cell responses to AZD1222 COVID-19 vaccine. Sequencing used immunoSEQ multiplex PCR; TCRdb keeps in-frame clones, though not all of them. The sample table includes more than 110,000 clones. Points on this clone: Its antigen is not identified.

Whole-study findings and limits: A reported finding is that nearly half of spike-specific TCRs target unmutated variant regions. Vaccine-associated CD4 TCRs ranged over spike, dominating at 160-218 and 743-854. Spike-specific TCRs gained breadth and depth after people received two AZD1222 doses. Donor demographics were predominantly white British with a female majority; clonal diversity may be underestimated.

The CDR3 covers 15 residues. The junction had 6 bases not matched to a gene; V was cut back by 5 bases and J by 2 bases. Germline V lookup: CDR1 MNHNY, CDR2 SVGAGI (reference sequence). This chain connects TRBV6-6 to TRBJ2-5, with 9 bases matching TRBD2. The sequencing input was peripheral blood. The source is an adult in good health. For the CDR3, the DNA is TGTGCCAGCAGTCCCGGGACTAGCCAACAAGAGACCCAGTACTTC. Encoded protein: CASSPGTSQQETQYF.